The sequence of this TCR beta chain was determined in a study of shared clonotypes between healthy human individuals. For the study at large: There were three CD4 naive, three CD4 memory, two CD8 naive and one CD8 memory plates per donor. Study-wide findings and caveats: Represented diversity, genetic and exposure-history alike, was limited by few donors.

Approximately 200 ng DNA, around 30,000 T cell genomes, went into each sorted-subset replicate PCR. Some clones are missing from TCRdb's copy, which holds only in-frame ones; the method was immunoSEQ multiplex PCR. The profile covers roughly 2.1 million clones, with just over 90% appearing a single time and about 1.8% taken by the ten largest. Germline V gives CDR1 SGHTA, CDR2 FQGTGA. The CDR3 length is 14 residues. Trimming left V 1 base short and J 0 bases short, with 5 bases between. To note about this clone: Antigen specificity is unknown.

It was CD45RO-negative cells, positively selected for CCR7, that made up naive CD8 cells, with terminally differentiated effector memory CD45RA+ cells excluded. The genes are TRBV7-3 and TRBJ2-3; D is uncertain. The specimen sequenced was naive CD8+ T cells from PBMCs. The TCR comes from a man between 18 and 29 years old in good health. Some clones in this sample may be carry-over from other donors' samples. CDR3 DNA sequence: TGTGCCAGCAGCTTAATGAGGAGCACAGATACGCAGTATTTT. Translating gives CASSLMRSTDTQYF.